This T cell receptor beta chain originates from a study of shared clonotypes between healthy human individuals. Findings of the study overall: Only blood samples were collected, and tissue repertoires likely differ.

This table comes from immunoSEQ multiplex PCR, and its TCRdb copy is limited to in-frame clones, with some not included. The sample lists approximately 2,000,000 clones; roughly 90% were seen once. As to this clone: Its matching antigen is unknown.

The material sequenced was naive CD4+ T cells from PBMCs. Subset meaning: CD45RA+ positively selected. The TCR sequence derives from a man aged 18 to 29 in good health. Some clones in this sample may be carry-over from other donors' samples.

CDR3 coding DNA: TGTGCCAGCACGGACGGGTACAATGAGCAGTTCTTC. This sequence encodes CASTDGYNEQFF. V is TRBV6-6 and J is TRBJ2-1; no clear D gene. Trimming left V 7 bases short and J 4 bases short, with 8 bases between. The germline CDR1 and CDR2 sequences are MNHNY and SVGAGI (reference sequence). The CDR3 has 12 residues.